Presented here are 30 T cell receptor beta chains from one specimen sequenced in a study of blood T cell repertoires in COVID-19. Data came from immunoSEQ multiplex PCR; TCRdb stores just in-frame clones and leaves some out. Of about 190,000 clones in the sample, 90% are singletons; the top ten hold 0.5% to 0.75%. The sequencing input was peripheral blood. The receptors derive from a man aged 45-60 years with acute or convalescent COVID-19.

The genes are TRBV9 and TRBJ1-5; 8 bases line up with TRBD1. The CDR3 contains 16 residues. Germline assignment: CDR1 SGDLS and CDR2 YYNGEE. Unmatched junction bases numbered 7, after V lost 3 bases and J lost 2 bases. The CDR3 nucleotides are TGTGCCAGCAGCGAGGGACCGGGACAGGGCAATCAGCCCCAGCATTTT. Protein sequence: CASSEGPGQGNQPQHF. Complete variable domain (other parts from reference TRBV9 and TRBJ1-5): DSGVTQTPKHLITATGQRVTLRCSPRSGDLSVYWYQQSLDQGLQFLIQYYNGEERAKGNILERFSAQQFPDLHSELNLSSLELGDSALYFCASSEGPGQGNQPQHFGDGTRLSIL.

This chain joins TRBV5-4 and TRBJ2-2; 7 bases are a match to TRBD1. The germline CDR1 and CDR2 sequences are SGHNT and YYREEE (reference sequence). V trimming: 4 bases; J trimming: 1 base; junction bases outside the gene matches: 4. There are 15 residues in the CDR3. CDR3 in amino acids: CASSRDSRNTGELFF. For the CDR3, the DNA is TGTGCCAGCAGCCGGGACAGCCGGAACACCGGGGAGCTGTTTTTT.

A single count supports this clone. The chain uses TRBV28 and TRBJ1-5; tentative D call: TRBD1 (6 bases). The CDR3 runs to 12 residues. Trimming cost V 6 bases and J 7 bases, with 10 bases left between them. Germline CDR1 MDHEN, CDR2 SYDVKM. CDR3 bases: TGTGCCAGCAGCTACAGGGTCCAGCCCCAGCATTTT. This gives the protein CASSYRVQPQHF.

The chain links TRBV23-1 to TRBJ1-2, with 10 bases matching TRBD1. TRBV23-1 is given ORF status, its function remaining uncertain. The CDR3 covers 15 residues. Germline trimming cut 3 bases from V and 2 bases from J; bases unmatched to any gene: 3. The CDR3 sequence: CASSHPGQGNYGYTF. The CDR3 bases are TGCGCCAGCAGTCACCCGGGACAGGGGAACTATGGCTACACCTTC.

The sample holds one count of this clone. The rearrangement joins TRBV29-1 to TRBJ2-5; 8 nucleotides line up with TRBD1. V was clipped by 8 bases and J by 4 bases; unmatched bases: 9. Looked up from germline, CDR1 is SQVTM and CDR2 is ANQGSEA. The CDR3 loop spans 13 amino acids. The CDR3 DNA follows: TGCAGCCTTGGACAGGGAGGTTCAGAGACCCAGTACTTC. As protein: CSLGQGGSETQYF.

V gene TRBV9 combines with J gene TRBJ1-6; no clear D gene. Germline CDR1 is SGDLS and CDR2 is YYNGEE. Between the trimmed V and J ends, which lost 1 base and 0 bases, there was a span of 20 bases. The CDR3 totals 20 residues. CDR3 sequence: CASSVTGESDRSSYNSPLHF. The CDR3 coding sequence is TGTGCCAGCAGCGTAACCGGGGAGTCGGACCGCAGCTCCTATAATTCACCCCTCCACTTT.

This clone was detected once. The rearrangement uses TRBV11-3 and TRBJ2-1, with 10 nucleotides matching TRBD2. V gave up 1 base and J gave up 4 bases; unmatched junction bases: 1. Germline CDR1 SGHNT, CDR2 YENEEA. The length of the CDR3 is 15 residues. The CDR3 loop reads CASSLVAGGYNEQFF. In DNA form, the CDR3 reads TGTGCCAGCAGCTTAGTAGCGGGGGGATACAATGAGCAGTTCTTC.

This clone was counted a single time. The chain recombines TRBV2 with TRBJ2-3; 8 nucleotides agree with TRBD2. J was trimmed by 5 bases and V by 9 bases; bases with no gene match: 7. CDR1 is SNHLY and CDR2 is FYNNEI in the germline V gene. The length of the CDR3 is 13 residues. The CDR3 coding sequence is TGTGCCAGTCAACGGGGGGGGAGAGATACGCAGTATTTT. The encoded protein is CASQRGGRDTQYF.

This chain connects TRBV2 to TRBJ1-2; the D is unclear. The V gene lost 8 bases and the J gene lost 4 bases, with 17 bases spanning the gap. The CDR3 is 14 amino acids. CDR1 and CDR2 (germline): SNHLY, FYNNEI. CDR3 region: CASGEGTAAYGYTF. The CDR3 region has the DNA TGTGCCAGCGGGGAGGGTACGGCGGCCTATGGCTACACCTTC.

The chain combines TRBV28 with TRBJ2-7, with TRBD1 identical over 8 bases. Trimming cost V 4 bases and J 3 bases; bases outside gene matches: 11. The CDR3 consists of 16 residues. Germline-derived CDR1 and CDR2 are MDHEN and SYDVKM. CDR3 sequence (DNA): TGTGCCAGCAGTTCACCTACACCGGGACAGGACTACGAGCAGTACTTC. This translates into CASSSPTPGQDYEQYF. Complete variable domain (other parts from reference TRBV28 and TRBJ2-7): DVKVTQSSRYLVKRTGEKVFLECVQDMDHENMFWYRQDPGLGLRLIYFSYDVKMKEKGDIPEGYSVSREKKERFSLILESASTNQTSMYLCASSSPTPGQDYEQYFGPGTRLTVT.

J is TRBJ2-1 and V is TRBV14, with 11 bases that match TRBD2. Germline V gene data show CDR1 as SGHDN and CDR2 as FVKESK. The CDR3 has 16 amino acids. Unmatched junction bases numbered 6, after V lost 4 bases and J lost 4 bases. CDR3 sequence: CASSLAGGVGYNEQFF. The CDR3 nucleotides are TGTGCCAGCAGCCTAGCGGGAGGGGTCGGGTACAATGAGCAGTTCTTC.

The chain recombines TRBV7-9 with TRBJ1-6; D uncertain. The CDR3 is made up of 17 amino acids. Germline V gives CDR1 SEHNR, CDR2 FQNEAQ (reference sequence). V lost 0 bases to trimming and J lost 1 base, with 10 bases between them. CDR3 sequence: CASSLARGVSYNSPLHF. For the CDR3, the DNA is TGTGCCAGCAGCTTAGCTCGAGGAGTATCCTATAATTCACCCCTCCACTTT. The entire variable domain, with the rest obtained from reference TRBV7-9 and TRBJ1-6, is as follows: DTGVSQNPRHKITKRGQNVTFRCDPISEHNRLYWYRQTLGQGPEFLTYFQNEAQLEKSRLLSDRFSAERPKGSFSTLEIQRTEQGDSAMYLCASSLARGVSYNSPLHFGNGTRLTVT.

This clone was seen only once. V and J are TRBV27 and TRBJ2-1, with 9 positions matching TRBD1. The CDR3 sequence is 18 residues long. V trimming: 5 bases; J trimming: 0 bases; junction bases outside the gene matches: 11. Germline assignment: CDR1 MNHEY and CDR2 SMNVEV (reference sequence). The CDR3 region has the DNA TGTGCCAGCAGTCCCGGGACAGGGAGAATCAGCTCCTACAATGAGCAGTTCTTC. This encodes CASSPGTGRISSYNEQFF.

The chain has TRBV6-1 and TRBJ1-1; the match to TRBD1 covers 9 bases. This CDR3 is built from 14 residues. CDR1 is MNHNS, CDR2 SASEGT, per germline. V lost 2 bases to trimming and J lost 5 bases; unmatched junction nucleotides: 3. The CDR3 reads CASSEWTGETEAFF. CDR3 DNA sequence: TGTGCCAGCAGTGAATGGACAGGGGAGACTGAAGCTTTCTTT.

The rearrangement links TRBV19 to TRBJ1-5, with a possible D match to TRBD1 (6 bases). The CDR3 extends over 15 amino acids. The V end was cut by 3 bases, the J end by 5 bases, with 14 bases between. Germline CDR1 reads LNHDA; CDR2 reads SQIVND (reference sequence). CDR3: CASSIKSRGYQPQHF. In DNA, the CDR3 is TGTGCCAGTAGTATTAAGAGCAGGGGTTATCAGCCCCAGCATTTT.

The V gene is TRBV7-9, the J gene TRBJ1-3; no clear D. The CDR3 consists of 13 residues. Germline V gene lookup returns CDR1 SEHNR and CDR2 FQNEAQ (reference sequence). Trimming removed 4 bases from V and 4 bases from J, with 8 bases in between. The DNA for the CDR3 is TGTGCCAGCAGCTCCCCTGTGGGAAACACCATATATTTT. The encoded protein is CASSSPVGNTIYF.

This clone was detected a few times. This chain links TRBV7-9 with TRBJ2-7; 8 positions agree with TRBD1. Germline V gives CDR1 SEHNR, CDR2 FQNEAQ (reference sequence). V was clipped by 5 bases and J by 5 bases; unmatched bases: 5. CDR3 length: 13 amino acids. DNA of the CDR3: TGTGCCAGCAGCCGGACAGGGTGGGACGAGCAGTACGTC. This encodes CASSRTGWDEQYV.

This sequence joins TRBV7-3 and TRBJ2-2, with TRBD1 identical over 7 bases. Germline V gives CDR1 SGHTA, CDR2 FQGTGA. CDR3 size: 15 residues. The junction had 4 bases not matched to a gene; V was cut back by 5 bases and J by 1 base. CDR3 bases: TGTGCCAGCAGCCTCAGGACAGGGAACACCGGGGAGCTGTTTTTT. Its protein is CASSLRTGNTGELFF.

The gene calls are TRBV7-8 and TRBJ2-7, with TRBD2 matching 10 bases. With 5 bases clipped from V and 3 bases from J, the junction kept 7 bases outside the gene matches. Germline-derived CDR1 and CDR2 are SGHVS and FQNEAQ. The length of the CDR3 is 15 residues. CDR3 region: CASSEELAGDYEQYF. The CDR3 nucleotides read TGTGCCAGCAGCGAGGAGCTAGCGGGGGACTACGAGCAGTACTTC.

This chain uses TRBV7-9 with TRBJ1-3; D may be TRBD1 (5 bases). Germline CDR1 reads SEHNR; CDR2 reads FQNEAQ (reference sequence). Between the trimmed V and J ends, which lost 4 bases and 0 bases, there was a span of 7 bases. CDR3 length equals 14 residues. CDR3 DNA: TGTGCCAGCAGCTCACAGGTCTCTGGAAACACCATATATTTT. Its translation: CASSSQVSGNTIYF.

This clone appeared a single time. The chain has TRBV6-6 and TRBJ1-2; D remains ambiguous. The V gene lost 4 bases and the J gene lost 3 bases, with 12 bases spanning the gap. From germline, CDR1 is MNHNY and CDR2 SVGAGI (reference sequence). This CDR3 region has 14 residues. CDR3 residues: CASSSPGRYYGYTF. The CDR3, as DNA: TGTGCCAGCAGTTCACCCGGGAGGTACTATGGCTACACCTTC.

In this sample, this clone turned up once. The CDR3 sequence is CSVEGYGDNEQFF. The CDR3 bases are TGCAGCGTTGAAGGTTACGGGGATAATGAGCAGTTCTTC. This chain connects TRBV29-1 to TRBJ2-1, with a weak D call TRBD2 (5 bases). Germline V gene sequence: CDR1 SQVTM, CDR2 ANQGSEA. The CDR3 sequence is 13 residues long. V dropped 1 base and J dropped 7 bases, with 11 bases sitting between them.

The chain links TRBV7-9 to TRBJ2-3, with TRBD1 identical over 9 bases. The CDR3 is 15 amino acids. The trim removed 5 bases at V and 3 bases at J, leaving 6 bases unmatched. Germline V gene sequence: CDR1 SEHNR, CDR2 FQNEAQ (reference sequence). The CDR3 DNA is TGTGCCAGCAGCCCAGGACAGGGGAGGACAGATACGCAGTATTTT. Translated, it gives CASSPGQGRTDTQYF.

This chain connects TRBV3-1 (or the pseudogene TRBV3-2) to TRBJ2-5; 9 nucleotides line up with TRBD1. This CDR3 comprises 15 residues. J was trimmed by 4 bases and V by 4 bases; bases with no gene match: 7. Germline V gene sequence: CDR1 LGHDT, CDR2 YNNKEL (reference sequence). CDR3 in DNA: TGTGCCAGCAGCCCCGGACAGGGGCGAGGAGAGACCCAGTACTTC. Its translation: CASSPGQGRGETQYF.

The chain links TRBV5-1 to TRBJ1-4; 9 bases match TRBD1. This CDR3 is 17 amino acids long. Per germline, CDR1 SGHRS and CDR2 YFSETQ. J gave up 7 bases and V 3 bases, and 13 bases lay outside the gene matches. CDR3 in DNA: TGCGCCAGCAGCTGGGGGGATCTGGGACAGGGAGTTGAAAAACTGTTTTTT. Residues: CASSWGDLGQGVEKLFF.

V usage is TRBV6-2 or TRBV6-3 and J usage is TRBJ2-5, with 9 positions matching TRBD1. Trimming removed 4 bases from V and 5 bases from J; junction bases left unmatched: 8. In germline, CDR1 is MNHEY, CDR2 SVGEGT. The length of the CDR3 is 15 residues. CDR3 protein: CASSFPQGAGETQYF. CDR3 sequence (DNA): TGTGCCAGCAGTTTTCCACAGGGGGCTGGGGAGACCCAGTACTTC.

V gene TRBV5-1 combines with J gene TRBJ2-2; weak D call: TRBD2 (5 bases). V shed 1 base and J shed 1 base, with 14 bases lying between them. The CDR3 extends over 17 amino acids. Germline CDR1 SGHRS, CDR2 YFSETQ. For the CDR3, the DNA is TGCGCCAGCAGCTTGTACCCGGACTCTCAGAACACCGGGGAGCTGTTTTTT. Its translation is CASSLYPDSQNTGELFF.

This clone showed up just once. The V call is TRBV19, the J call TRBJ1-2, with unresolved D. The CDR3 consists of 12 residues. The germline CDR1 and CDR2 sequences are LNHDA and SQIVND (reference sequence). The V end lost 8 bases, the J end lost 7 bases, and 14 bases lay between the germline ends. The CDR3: CASRRGGGGYTF. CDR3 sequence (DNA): TGTGCCAGTCGCCGGGGTGGCGGTGGCTACACCTTC. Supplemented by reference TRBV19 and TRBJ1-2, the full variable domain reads DGGITQSPKYLFRKEGQNVTLSCEQNLNHDAMYWYRQDPGQGLRLIYYSQIVNDFQKGDIAEGYSVSREKKESFPLTVTSAQKNPTAFYLCASRRGGGGYTFGSGTRLTVV.

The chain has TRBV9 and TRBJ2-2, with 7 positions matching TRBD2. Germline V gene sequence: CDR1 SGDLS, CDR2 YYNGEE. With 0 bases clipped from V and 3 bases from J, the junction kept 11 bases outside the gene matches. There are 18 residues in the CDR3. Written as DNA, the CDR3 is TGTGCCAGCAGCGTAGTTGGCGGGAGTAATCGGTACACCGGGGAGCTGTTTTTT. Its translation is CASSVVGGSNRYTGELFF.

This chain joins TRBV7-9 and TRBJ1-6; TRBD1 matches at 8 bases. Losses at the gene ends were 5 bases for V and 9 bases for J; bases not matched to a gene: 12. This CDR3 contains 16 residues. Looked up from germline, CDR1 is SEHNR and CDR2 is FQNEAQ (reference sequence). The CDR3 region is CASSPPGDRMGSPLHF. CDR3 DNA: TGTGCCAGCAGCCCCCCCGGGGACAGGATGGGTTCACCCCTCCACTTT.